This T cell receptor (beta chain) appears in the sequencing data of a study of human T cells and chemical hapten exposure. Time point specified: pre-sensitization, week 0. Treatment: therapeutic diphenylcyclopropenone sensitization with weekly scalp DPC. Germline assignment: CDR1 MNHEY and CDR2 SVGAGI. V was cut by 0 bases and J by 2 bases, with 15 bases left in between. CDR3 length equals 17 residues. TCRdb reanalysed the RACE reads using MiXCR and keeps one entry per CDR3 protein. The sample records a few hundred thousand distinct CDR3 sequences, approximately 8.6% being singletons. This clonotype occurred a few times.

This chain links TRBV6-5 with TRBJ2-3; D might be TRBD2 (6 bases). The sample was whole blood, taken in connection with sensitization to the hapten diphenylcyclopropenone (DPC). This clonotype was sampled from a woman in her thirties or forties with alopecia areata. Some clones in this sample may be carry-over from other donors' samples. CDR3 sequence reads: CASSYSFMPGATDTQYF. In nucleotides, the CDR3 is TGTGCCAGCAGTTACTCGTTCATGCCGGGAGCCACAGATACGCAGTATTTT.